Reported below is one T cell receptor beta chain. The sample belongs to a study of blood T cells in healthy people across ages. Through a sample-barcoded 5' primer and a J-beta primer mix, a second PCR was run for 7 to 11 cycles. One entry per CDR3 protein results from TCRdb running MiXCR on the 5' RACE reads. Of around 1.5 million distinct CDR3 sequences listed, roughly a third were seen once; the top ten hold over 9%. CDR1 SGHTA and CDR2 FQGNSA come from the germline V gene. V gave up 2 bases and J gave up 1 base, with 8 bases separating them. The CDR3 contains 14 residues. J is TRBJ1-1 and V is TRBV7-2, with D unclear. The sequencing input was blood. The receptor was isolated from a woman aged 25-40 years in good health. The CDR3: CASSLFPGNTEAFF. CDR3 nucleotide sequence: TGTGCCAGCAGCTTATTCCCGGGGAACACTGAAGCTTTCTTT.